This T cell receptor beta chain was documented in a study of blood T cells in healthy people across ages. The use of a sample-barcoded 5' primer and a J-beta primer mix characterized a second PCR of roughly 6 to 11 cycles. TCRdb redid the calling of the 5' RACE reads with MiXCR, one entry per CDR3 protein. This table holds more than 650,000 distinct CDR3 sequences, approximately 22% found once. The CDR3 totals 15 residues. Germline values: CDR1 SEHNR, CDR2 FQNEAQ (reference sequence). The sample comprised blood. The chain couples TRBV7-9 to TRBJ2-5; D might be TRBD1 (6 bases). The end of the DNA fits TRBJ2-7 better, so the J call may be wrong. The origin of this receptor is a man aged 65 to 79 in good health. The CDR3 protein is CASSLESGAGGEQYF. Here the CDR3 DNA reads TGTGCCAGCAGCTTAGAGTCAGGGGCAGGCGGCGAGCAGTACTTC.